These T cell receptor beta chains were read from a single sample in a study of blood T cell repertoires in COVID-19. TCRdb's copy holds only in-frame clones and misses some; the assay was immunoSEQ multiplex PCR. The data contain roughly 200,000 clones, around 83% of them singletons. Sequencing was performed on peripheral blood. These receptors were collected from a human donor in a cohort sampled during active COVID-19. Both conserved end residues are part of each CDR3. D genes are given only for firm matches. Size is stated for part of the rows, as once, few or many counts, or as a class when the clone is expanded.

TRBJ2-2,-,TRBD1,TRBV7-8,CASSRDRVNTGELFF,TGTGCCAGCAGCCGGGACAGGGTTAACACCGGGGAGCTGTTTTTT
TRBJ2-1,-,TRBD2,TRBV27,CASSPTSAEQFF,TGTGCCAGCAGTCCAACTAGCGCCGAGCAGTTCTTC
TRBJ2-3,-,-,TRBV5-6,CASSQQGTDTQYF,TGTGCCAGCAGCCAACAGGGAACAGATACGCAGTATTTT
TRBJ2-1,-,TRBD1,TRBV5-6,CASSLLGTDNEQFF,TGTGCCAGCAGCTTGTTGGGGACAGACAATGAGCAGTTCTTC
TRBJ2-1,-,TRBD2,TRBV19,CASSSGRYNEQFF,TGTGCCAGTAGTAGCGGGAGGTACAATGAGCAGTTCTTC
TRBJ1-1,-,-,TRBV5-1,CASREQGWDTEAFF,TGCGCCAGCCGAGAACAGGGTTGGGACACTGAAGCTTTCTTT
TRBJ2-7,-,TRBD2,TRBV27,CASSPGTSGSTYEQYF,TGTGCCAGCAGCCCCGGGACTAGCGGGAGTACTTACGAGCAGTACTTC
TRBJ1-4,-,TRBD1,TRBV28,CASSSGTGGRGEKLFF,TGTGCCAGCAGTTCAGGGACAGGGGGCCGGGGTGAAAAACTGTTTTTT
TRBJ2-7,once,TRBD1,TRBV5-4,CAAQTGTGSSEQYF,TGTGCTGCACAGACCGGGACAGGGTCGAGCGAGCAGTACTTC
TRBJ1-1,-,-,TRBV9,CASSVADRNTEAFF,TGTGCCAGCAGCGTAGCGGACAGAAACACTGAAGCTTTCTTT
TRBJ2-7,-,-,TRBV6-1,CASSDGGARNYEQYF,TGTGCCAGCAGTGATGGCGGGGCTCGGAACTACGAGCAGTACTTC
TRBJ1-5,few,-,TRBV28,CASSPDSYQNQPQHF,TGTGCCAGCAGCCCGGACAGCTATCAAAATCAGCCCCAGCATTTT
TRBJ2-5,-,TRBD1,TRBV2,CASSPGQVFGETQYF,TGTGCCAGCAGCCCGGGACAGGTATTCGGAGAGACCCAGTACTTC
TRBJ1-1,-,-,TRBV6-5,CASSYPGLVTEAFF,TGTGCCAGCAGTTACCCAGGGCTAGTCACTGAAGCTTTCTTT
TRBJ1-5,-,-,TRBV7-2,CASSPGTHSNQPQHF,TGTGCCAGCAGCCCCGGGACACATAGCAATCAGCCCCAGCATTTT
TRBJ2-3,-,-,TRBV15,CATSSSGDTQYF,TGTGCCACCAGCAGCAGTGGCGATACGCAGTATTTT